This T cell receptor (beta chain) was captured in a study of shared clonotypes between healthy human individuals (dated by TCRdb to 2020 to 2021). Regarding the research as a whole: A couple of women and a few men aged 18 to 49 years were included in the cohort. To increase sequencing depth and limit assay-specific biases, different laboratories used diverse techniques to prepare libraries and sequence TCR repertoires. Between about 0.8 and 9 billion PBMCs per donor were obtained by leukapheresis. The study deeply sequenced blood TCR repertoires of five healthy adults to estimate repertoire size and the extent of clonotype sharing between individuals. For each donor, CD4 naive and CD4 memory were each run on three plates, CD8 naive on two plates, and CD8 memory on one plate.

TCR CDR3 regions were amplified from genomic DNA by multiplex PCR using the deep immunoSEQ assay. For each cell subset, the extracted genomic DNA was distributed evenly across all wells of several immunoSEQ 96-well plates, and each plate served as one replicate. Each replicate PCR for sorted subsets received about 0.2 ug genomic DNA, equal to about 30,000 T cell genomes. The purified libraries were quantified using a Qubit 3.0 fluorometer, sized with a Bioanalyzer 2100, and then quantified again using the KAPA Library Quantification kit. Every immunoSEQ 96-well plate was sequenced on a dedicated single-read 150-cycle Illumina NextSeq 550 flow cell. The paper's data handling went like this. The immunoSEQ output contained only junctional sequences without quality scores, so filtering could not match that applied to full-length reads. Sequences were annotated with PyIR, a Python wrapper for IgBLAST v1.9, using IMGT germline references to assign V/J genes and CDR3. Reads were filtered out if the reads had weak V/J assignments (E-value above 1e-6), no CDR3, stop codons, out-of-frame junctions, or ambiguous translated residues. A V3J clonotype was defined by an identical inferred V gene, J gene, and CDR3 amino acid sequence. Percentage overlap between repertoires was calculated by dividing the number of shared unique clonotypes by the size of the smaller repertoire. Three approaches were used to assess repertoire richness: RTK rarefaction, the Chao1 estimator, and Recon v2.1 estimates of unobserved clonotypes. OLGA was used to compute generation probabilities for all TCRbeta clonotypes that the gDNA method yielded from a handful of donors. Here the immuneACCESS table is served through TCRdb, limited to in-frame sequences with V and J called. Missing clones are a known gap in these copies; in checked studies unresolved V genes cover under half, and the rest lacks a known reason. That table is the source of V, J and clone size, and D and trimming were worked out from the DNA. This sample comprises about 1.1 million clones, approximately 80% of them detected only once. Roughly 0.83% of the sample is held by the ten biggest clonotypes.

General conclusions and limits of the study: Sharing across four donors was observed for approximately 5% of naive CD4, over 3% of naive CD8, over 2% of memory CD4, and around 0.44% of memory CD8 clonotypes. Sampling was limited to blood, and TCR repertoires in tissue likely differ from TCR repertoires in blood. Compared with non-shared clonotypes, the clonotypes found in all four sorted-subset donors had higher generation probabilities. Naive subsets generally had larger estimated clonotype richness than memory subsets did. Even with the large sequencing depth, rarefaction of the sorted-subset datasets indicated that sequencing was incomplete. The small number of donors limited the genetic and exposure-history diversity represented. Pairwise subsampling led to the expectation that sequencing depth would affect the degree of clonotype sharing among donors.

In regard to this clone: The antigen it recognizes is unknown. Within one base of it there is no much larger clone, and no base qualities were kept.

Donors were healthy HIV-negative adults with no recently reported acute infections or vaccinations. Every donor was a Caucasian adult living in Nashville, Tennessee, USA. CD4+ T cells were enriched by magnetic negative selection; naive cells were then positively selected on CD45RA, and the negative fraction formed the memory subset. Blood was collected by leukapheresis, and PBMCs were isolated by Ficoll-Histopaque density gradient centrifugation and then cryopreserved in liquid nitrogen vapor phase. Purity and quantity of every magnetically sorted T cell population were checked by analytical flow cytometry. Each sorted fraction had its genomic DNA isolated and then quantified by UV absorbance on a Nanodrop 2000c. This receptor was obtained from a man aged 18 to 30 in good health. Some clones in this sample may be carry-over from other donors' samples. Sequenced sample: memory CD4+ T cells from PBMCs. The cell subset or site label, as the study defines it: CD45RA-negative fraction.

The CDR3 loop reads CASSLAPGELFF. The DNA sequence is given as TGTGCCAGCAGCTTGGCCCCCGGGGAGCTGTTTTTT. The chain uses TRBV5-4 and TRBJ2-2, with no D gene named confidently. Trimming at the junction amounts to 0 bases on V and 6 bases on J, and the germline ends lie 3 bases apart. The CDR3 runs 12 amino acids, cysteine and phenylalanine included. Only the CDR3 part of the read is kept: 36 bases, read in frame from the first base. From the germline V gene (reference sequence), CDR1 is SGHNT and CDR2 is YYREEE.